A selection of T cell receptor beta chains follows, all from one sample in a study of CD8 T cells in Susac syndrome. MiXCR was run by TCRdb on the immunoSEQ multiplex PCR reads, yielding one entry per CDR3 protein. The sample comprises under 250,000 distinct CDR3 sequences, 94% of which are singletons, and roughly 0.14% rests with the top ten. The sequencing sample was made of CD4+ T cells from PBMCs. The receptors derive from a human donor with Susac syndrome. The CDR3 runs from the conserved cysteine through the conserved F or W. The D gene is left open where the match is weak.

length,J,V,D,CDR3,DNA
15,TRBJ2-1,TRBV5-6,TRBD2,CASSLALAGNNEQFF,TGTGCCAGCAGCTTGGCACTAGCGGGGAACAATGAGCAGTTCTTC
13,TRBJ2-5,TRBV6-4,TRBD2,CASSEVGGGTQYF,TGTGCCAGCAGTGAAGTTGGCGGGGGTACCCAGTACTTC
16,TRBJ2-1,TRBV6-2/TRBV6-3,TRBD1,CASRNAGTGAYNEQFF,TGTGCCAGCAGAAACGCCGGGACAGGGGCCTACAATGAGCAGTTCTTC
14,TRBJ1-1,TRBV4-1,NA,CASSQGFRNTEAFF,TGCGCCAGCAGCCAAGGGTTCAGGAACACTGAAGCTTTCTTT
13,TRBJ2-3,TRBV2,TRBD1,CASTGQVTDTQYF,TGTGCCAGCACGGGACAGGTCACAGATACGCAGTATTTT
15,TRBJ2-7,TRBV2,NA,CASSPRTGTNHEQYF,TGTGCCAGCAGTCCTAGGACAGGGACTAACCACGAGCAGTACTTC
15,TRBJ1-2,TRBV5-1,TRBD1,CASSPWTGVNYGYTF,TGCGCCAGCAGCCCATGGACAGGGGTCAACTATGGCTACACCTTC
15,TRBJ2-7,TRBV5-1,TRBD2,CASSGTGLAGYEQYF,TGCGCCAGCAGCGGGACAGGACTAGCGGGCTACGAGCAGTACTTC
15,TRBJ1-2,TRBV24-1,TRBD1,CATSDFGQGLYGYTF,TGTGCCACCAGTGATTTCGGACAGGGTCTATATGGCTACACCTTC
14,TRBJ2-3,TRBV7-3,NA,CASSLTGPGDTQYF,TGTGCCAGCAGCTTAACCGGCCCCGGGGATACGCAGTATTTT
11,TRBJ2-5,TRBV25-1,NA,CASSELQSQYF,TGTGCCAGCAGTGAGCTTCAGAGCCAGTACTTC
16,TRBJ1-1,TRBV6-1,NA,CASSPVPVRVNTEAFF,TGTGCCAGCAGCCCCGTCCCCGTACGGGTGAACACTGAAGCTTTCTTT
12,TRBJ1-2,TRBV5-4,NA,CASSGGPEGYTF,TGTGCCAGCAGCGGGGGCCCGGAGGGCTACACCTTC
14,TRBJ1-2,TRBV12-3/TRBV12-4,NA,CASSSAGPDYGYTF,TGTGCCAGCAGTTCAGCCGGGCCAGACTATGGCTACACCTTC
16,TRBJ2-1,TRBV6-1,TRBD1,CASSPPPPRDSNEQFF,TGTGCCAGCAGTCCCCCTCCACCTCGGGACAGTAATGAGCAGTTCTTC
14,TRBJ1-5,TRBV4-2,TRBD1,CASSQRQGTQPQHF,TGTGCCAGCAGCCAAAGACAGGGAACTCAGCCCCAGCATTTT
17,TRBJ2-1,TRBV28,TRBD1,CASSLGGSVAGGSEQFF,TGTGCCAGCAGTTTAGGGGGGTCGGTGGCAGGGGGCAGTGAGCAGTTCTTC
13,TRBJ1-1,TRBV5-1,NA,CASSFGQHTEAFF,TGCGCCAGCAGCTTCGGACAACACACTGAAGCTTTCTTT